A single sample gave rise to the 28 T cell receptor beta chains below, sequenced in a study of T cells in localized non-small cell lung cancer. Using immunoSEQ multiplex PCR, the repertoire was profiled, and TCRdb retains in-frame clones only, with some absent. Among tens of thousands of clones listed, 80% were seen once. Sequencing used peripheral blood, obtained before any cancer treatment. Source of these receptors: a female donor older than 55 with stage I lung adenocarcinoma.

This clone was recorded a few times. The chain couples TRBV6-5 to TRBJ2-3; 12 nucleotides agree with TRBD2. The V gene end was trimmed by 4 bases and the J gene end by 3 bases; junction bases not matched to a gene: 5. Germline CDR1 is MNHEY and CDR2 is SVGAGI. The CDR3 extends over 16 amino acids. The CDR3, as DNA: TGTGCCAGCAGTTCCGTGACTAGCGGGAGAACAGATACGCAGTATTTT. It specifies CASSSVTSGRTDTQYF.

This chain uses TRBV7-2 with TRBJ1-1; D is ambiguous. The CDR3 contains 13 residues. Germline CDR1 and CDR2: SGHTA and FQGNSA. Trimming took 5 bases from V and 0 from J, leaving 7 bases between them. DNA for the CDR3: TGTGCCAGCAGCCGATCGATGAACACTGAAGCTTTCTTT. Translated: CASSRSMNTEAFF.

Here the CDR3 reads CASSHAPGQVSKETQYF. The DNA for the CDR3 is TGCGCCAGCAGTCACGCACCGGGACAGGTAAGTAAAGAGACCCAGTACTTC. V and J are TRBV23-1 and TRBJ2-5; 8 bases map to TRBD1. TRBV23-1 qualifies as an ORF whose function is uncertain. The CDR3 length is 17 residues. V lost 3 bases and J lost 3; bases outside the gene matches: 12.

The chain has TRBV2 and TRBJ1-2; 8 positions match TRBD1. Germline CDR1 is SNHLY and CDR2 is FYNNEI. J was trimmed by 8 bases and V by 8 bases; bases with no gene match: 13. This CDR3 has 14 amino acids. The CDR3 region is CASEKGRGLGGYTF. Here the CDR3 DNA reads TGTGCCAGCGAGAAGGGCAGGGGGCTTGGAGGCTACACCTTC.

The chain has TRBV29-1 and TRBJ1-6, with TRBD1 matching 9 bases. V shed 7 bases, J shed 7 bases, and the junction held 5 bases outside the gene matches. The CDR3 spans 13 residues. The germline CDR1 and CDR2 sequences are SQVTM and ANQGSEA. CDR3 in amino acids: CSASTGGNSPLHF. DNA for the CDR3: TGCAGCGCATCAACAGGGGGCAATTCACCCCTCCACTTT.

The chain links TRBV30 to TRBJ2-3, with 13 bases fitting TRBD2. The length of the CDR3 is 16 residues. Unmatched junction bases numbered 2, after V lost 2 bases and J lost 0 bases. Looked up from germline, CDR1 is GTSNPN and CDR2 is SVGIG (reference sequence). CDR3: CAWSLLAGGSTDTQYF. As DNA, the CDR3 is TGTGCCTGGAGTCTACTAGCGGGGGGGAGCACAGATACGCAGTATTTT.

V gene TRBV6-5 combines with J gene TRBJ1-2; TRBD1 might be the D (5 bases). The CDR3 totals 13 residues. Trimming removed 2 bases from V and 8 bases from J, with 12 bases in between. Germline CDR1 MNHEY, CDR2 SVGAGI. CDR3 in amino acids: CASSYNAGLGYTF. CDR3 in DNA: TGTGCCAGCAGTTACAATGCAGGGCTCGGCTACACCTTC.

The rearrangement links TRBV7-9 to TRBJ1-2, with D possibly matching TRBD1 (6 bases). CDR1 and CDR2 (germline): SEHNR, FQNEAQ (reference sequence). Trimming cost V 5 bases and J 14 bases, with 27 bases left between them. This CDR3 contains 15 residues. CDR3 in amino acids: CASSAGGRGRSPFTF. The CDR3 nucleotides read TGTGCCAGCAGCGCCGGGGGTCGGGGGCGGTCGCCCTTTACCTTC. The full variable domain, completed using reference TRBV7-9 and TRBJ1-2, is DTGVSQNPRHKITKRGQNVTFRCDPISEHNRLYWYRQTLGQGPEFLTYFQNEAQLEKSRLLSDRFSAERPKGSFSTLEIQRTEQGDSAMYLCASSAGGRGRSPFTFGSGTRLTVV.

The rearrangement uses TRBV28 and TRBJ2-7, with 9 bases lining up with TRBD2. This CDR3 region has 14 residues. Looked up from germline, CDR1 is MDHEN and CDR2 is SYDVKM. V shed 7 bases, J shed 0 bases, and the junction held 4 bases outside the gene matches. The CDR3 bases are TGTGCCAGCACAGCGGGAGGTAGCTCCTACGAGCAGTACTTC. It encodes CASTAGGSSYEQYF.

This clone showed up just a few times. The chain recombines TRBV19 with TRBJ2-7, with D tentatively TRBD1 (6 bases). Trimming stripped 9 bases from V and 7 bases from J, with 16 bases between. Per the germline V gene, CDR1 is LNHDA and CDR2 is SQIVND (reference sequence). This CDR3 spans 12 amino acids. The CDR3 DNA reads as TGTGCCAGCACCTCAGGGGCTGGTGAGCAGTACTTC. Its translation is CASTSGAGEQYF.

This clone was detected many times. The chain employs TRBV10-1 and TRBJ1-3, with a tentative D call TRBD1 (6 bases). Germline lookup yields CDR1 WNHNN and CDR2 SYGVQD (reference sequence). V lost 7 bases to trimming and J lost 1 base, with 20 bases between them. The CDR3 consists of 17 residues. In DNA form, the CDR3 reads TGCGCCAGCATTAGGGGGATTCTGGGGGGGTCTGGAAACACCATATATTTT. Amino acid sequence: CASIRGILGGSGNTIYF.

V usage is TRBV6-1 and J usage is TRBJ2-1; 12 bases fit TRBD2. Germline CDR1 and CDR2: MNHNS and SASEGT. CDR3 length equals 15 residues. V shed 4 bases and J 10 bases; nucleotides not matched to a gene: 8. The CDR3 nucleotides read TGTGCCAGCAGTGCCAGCCCACTAGCGGGGGGCGAGCAGTTCTTC. Translation gives CASSASPLAGGEQFF.

The V gene is TRBV7-8, the J gene TRBJ2-3; 7 positions agree with TRBD2. The V and J ends lost 2 bases and 6 bases, in that order; junction bases with no gene match: 5. The CDR3 totals 14 residues. Germline V gene sequence: CDR1 SGHVS, CDR2 FQNEAQ. This CDR3 is CASSLFRGGDTQYF. The CDR3 DNA follows: TGTGCCAGCAGCTTATTCCGGGGAGGGGATACGCAGTATTTT.

This chain connects TRBV6-5 to TRBJ1-2; weak D call: TRBD1 (6 bases). V shed 4 bases and J shed 8 bases, with 14 bases lying between them. Germline V gene data show CDR1 as MNHEY and CDR2 as SVGAGI. The CDR3 has 13 residues. CDR3 sequence (DNA): TGTGCCAGCAGTTTCCGGTACAGGGAAGGCTACACCTTC. Translating gives CASSFRYREGYTF.

V and J are TRBV29-1 and TRBJ2-1; D gene ambiguous. The CDR3 is 16 residues long. From germline, CDR1 is SQVTM and CDR2 ANQGSEA. Trimming took off 4 bases at V and 0 bases at J, with 16 bases between the two ends. The CDR3 sequence: CSVAVSTPGSYNEQFF. In DNA, the CDR3 is TGCAGCGTTGCTGTTAGCACGCCCGGCTCCTACAATGAGCAGTTCTTC.

The chain uses TRBV5-1 and TRBJ1-2; D is perhaps TRBD1 (6 bases). Germline loops: CDR1 SGHRS, CDR2 YFSETQ. The V end was cut by 3 bases, the J end by 4 bases, with 10 bases between. This CDR3 has 13 amino acids. This CDR3 is CASSSQGSYGYTF. The CDR3 nucleotides read TGCGCCAGCAGCTCGCAGGGGAGCTATGGCTACACCTTC.

The chain couples TRBV19 to TRBJ2-3, with D perhaps matching TRBD1 (6 bases). V shed 1 base and J shed 3 bases, with 11 bases lying between them. Germline lookup yields CDR1 LNHDA and CDR2 SQIVND (reference sequence). This CDR3 is built from 15 residues. CDR3 sequence: CASSIGVGATDTQYF. The DNA for the CDR3 is TGTGCCAGTAGTATAGGAGTGGGGGCGACAGATACGCAGTATTTT.

This clone was counted a single time. This chain links TRBV30 with TRBJ2-5; D ambiguous. The end of the DNA fits TRBJ2-7 better, so the J call may be wrong. The CDR3 length is 13 residues. The germline gives CDR1 GTSNPN, CDR2 SVGIG (reference sequence). CDR3 bases: TGTGCCTGGAGTGTAGCGCGTAACCTCGAGCAGTACTTC. This encodes CAWSVARNLEQYF.

This chain connects TRBV19 to TRBJ1-5; possible D gene TRBD1, 6 bases. V was cut by 3 bases and J by 0 bases, with 9 bases left in between. Germline CDR1 reads LNHDA; CDR2 reads SQIVND (reference sequence). The CDR3 is made up of 15 amino acids. This chain's CDR3 is CASSIGGASNQPQHF. CDR3 DNA sequence: TGTGCCAGTAGTATTGGGGGCGCTAGCAATCAGCCCCAGCATTTT.

The chain links TRBV6-1 to TRBJ1-6; D ambiguous. This CDR3 region has 14 residues. CDR1 and CDR2 (germline): MNHNS, SASEGT. The V and J ends lost 8 bases and 4 bases respectively, with 12 bases between them. DNA for the CDR3: TGTGCCAGCGGACCCGGACCTTATAATTCACCCCTCCACTTT. It yields the protein CASGPGPYNSPLHF.

This chain connects TRBV6-5 to TRBJ1-3; 8 positions agree with TRBD1. Per germline, CDR1 MNHEY and CDR2 SVGAGI. CDR3 size: 14 residues. Trimming cost V 7 bases and J 8 bases; bases outside gene matches: 10. CDR3 DNA: TGTGCCAGCAAAACAGGGGGAAGGTGGGACACCATATATTTT. This sequence encodes CASKTGGRWDTIYF.

This clone was observed a single time. The rearrangement links TRBV9 to TRBJ1-1; a weak D match, TRBD1 (6 bases). V lost 0 bases to trimming and J lost 6 bases, with 12 bases between them. CDR1 and CDR2 from the germline V gene are SGDLS and YYNGEE. The CDR3 is made up of 14 amino acids. CDR3 sequence (DNA): TGTGCCAGCAGCGTAGACGGGACAATGGCTGAAGCTTTCTTT. Amino acid sequence: CASSVDGTMAEAFF.

The chain links TRBV27 to TRBJ1-1; D is perhaps TRBD1 (5 bases). Trimming left V 0 bases short and J 2 bases short, with 16 bases between. Germline V gives CDR1 MNHEY, CDR2 SMNVEV (reference sequence). The CDR3 covers 17 residues. The CDR3 bases are TGTGCCAGCAGTTTATCCCCTCGACAGAGTACAAACACTGAAGCTTTCTTT. Residues: CASSLSPRQSTNTEAFF.

The count of this clone is one. The CDR3 loop reads CAQSSGTYEQYF. CDR3 nucleotide sequence: TGTGCCCAATCCTCTGGAACCTACGAGCAGTACTTC. The rearrangement links TRBV30 to TRBJ2-7; D ambiguous. This CDR3 contains 12 residues. CDR1 and CDR2 from the germline V gene are GTSNPN and SVGIG (reference sequence). Trimming shortened V by 8 bases and J by 2 bases, and 13 bases separated the two germline ends.

The genes are TRBV27 and TRBJ1-4; D may be TRBD1 (5 bases). V was shortened by 7 bases and J by 4 bases, with 16 bases between the two germline ends. The CDR3 loop spans 15 amino acids. Germline V gene data show CDR1 as MNHEY and CDR2 as SMNVEV (reference sequence). In DNA form, the CDR3 reads TGTGCCAGCATGGTCTCGGCAGGGATTAATGAAAAACTGTTTTTT. Amino acid sequence: CASMVSAGINEKLFF.

The J gene is TRBJ2-2, the V gene TRBV19; perhaps TRBD2 as D (6 bases). V was cut by 3 bases and J by 5 bases, with 10 bases left in between. Germline lookup yields CDR1 LNHDA and CDR2 SQIVND (reference sequence). The CDR3 is 14 residues long. CDR3 nucleotide sequence: TGTGCCAGTAGTATGCGCGGGATAACCGGGGAGCTGTTTTTT. Its protein is CASSMRGITGELFF.

This clone was counted a few times. This chain connects TRBV28 to TRBJ2-3; TRBD2 agrees at 9 bases. From germline, CDR1 is MDHEN and CDR2 SYDVKM. With 10 bases clipped from V and 2 bases from J, the junction kept 13 bases outside the gene matches. The CDR3 has 16 residues. The CDR3 sequence is CATTPLVAGATDTQYF. CDR3 coding DNA: TGTGCCACCACGCCCCTGGTAGCGGGGGCCACAGATACGCAGTATTTT. Filled out from reference TRBV28 and TRBJ2-3, the complete variable domain reads DVKVTQSSRYLVKRTGEKVFLECVQDMDHENMFWYRQDPGLGLRLIYFSYDVKMKEKGDIPEGYSVSREKKERFSLILESASTNQTSMYLCATTPLVAGATDTQYFGPGTRLTVL.

This rearrangement joins TRBV2 to TRBJ1-1; a weak D match, TRBD1 (6 bases). Trimming pared 5 bases from V and 0 bases from J, leaving 7 bases between. CDR1 and CDR2 from the germline V gene are SNHLY and FYNNEI. The CDR3 is 13 residues long. Written as DNA, the CDR3 is TGTGCCAGCAGTCCAGGGGTGAACACTGAAGCTTTCTTT. It translates to CASSPGVNTEAFF.